The clone carrying this T cell receptor (beta chain) was seen only a few times. Its antigen is as yet unknown. These data originate in a study of CD8 T cells in ankylosing spondylitis. Study-level points and caveats: Characteristic of ankylosing spondylitis blood, it appeared, was a TCR beta motif comprising roughly 8 highly homologous variants. Disease-linked clones, CD8+, were relatively rare in peripheral blood.

TCRdb used MiXCR to reprocess the 5' RACE reads, holding one entry per CDR3 protein. This sample has some 450,000 distinct CDR3 sequences, with approximately 17% found just once. This CDR3 has 17 amino acids. V was clipped by 6 bases and J by 1 base, with 21 bases between them. Germline CDR1 is MDHEN and CDR2 is SYDVKM. The sequencing sample was made of blood, either unsorted or a sorted T cell fraction (not recorded which). The rearrangement uses TRBV28 and TRBJ2-5, with D tentatively TRBD2 (7 bases). This TCR came from a male donor with ankylosing spondylitis. CDR3 in DNA: TGTGCCAGCAGAATAGGGGGGGAGGTGATTGGCCAAGAGACCCAGTACTTC. Protein sequence: CASRIGGEVIGQETQYF.